A selection of T cell receptor beta chains follows, all from one sample in a study of naive CD8 T cells in extremely preterm neonates. Profiling relied on immunoSEQ multiplex PCR, and the TCRdb table lists in-frame clones only, not all of them. Among fewer than 25,000 clones listed, approximately 88% were seen once. Sequencing was done on a sample of naive CD8+ T cells from cord blood. The receptor set was obtained from a boy who was born preterm. CDR3s include the opening cysteine and the closing phenylalanine or tryptophan. Each record gives: clone size, V gene, CDR3 length, D gene, J gene, CDR3 protein, CDR3 DNA. A D gene is named only where the DNA matches it firmly. Not all rows give a size; the values are once, few, many and, for expanded clones, a class.

few	TRBV7-6	14	-	TRBJ2-3	CASSLAGGTDTQYF	TGTGCCAGCAGCTTAGCGGGGGGCACAGATACGCAGTATTTT
-	TRBV5-1	15	-	TRBJ1-2	CASSGGRKTVGGYTF	TGCGCCAGCAGCGGAGGACGTAAGACGGTGGGTGGCTACACCTTC
-	TRBV7-9	12	TRBD2	TRBJ2-7	CASSFGGGEQYF	TGTGCCAGCAGCTTCGGCGGGGGCGAGCAGTACTTC
-	TRBV7-2	12	-	TRBJ2-1	CASSSSRDEQFF	TGTGCCAGCAGCTCGAGTCGGGATGAGCAGTTCTTC
-	TRBV4-1	14	-	TRBJ1-5	CASSQGYSNQPQHF	TGCGCCAGCAGCCAAGGATATAGCAATCAGCCCCAGCATTTT
few	TRBV9	14	TRBD1	TRBJ1-2	CASSSLSGGYGYTF	TGTGCCAGCAGCTCCCTGTCAGGGGGCTATGGCTACACCTTC
few	TRBV4-1	13	-	TRBJ1-5	CASSQAGAQPQHF	TGCGCCAGCAGCCAAGCTGGGGCTCAGCCCCAGCATTTT
-	TRBV7-6	11	-	TRBJ2-7	CATEQGYEQYF	TGTGCCACCGAACAGGGCTACGAGCAGTACTTC
-	TRBV5-4	14	TRBD2	TRBJ2-1	CASSPGLAHNEQFF	TGTGCCAGCAGCCCGGGACTAGCCCACAATGAGCAGTTCTTC
-	TRBV28	16	-	TRBJ2-7	CASSLDPDSPSNEQYF	TGTGCCAGCAGTTTAGATCCTGACAGTCCCTCCAACGAGCAGTACTTC
-	TRBV5-6	13	-	TRBJ1-1	CASSLVMNTEAFF	TGTGCCAGCAGCTTAGTGATGAACACTGAAGCTTTCTTT
-	TRBV19	13	TRBD1	TRBJ2-5	CASSMDREETQYF	TGTGCCAGTAGTATGGACAGGGAAGAGACCCAGTACTTC
once	TRBV4-1	14	TRBD2	TRBJ2-7	CASSLAGGSYEQYF	TGCGCCAGCAGCCTAGCGGGGGGCTCCTACGAGCAGTACTTC
-	TRBV5-1	13	-	TRBJ2-2	CASSLRNTGELFF	TGCGCCAGCAGCTTACGGAACACCGGGGAGCTGTTTTTT
-	TRBV28	12	-	TRBJ2-3	CASTGVTDTQYF	TGTGCCAGCACAGGGGTCACAGATACGCAGTATTTT
-	TRBV5-4	15	TRBD1	TRBJ2-1	CASSRDRVGGNEQFF	TGTGCCAGCAGCAGAGACAGGGTAGGGGGCAATGAGCAGTTCTTC
once	TRBV5-4	11	-	TRBJ1-1	CASSLGTEAFF	TGTGCCAGCAGCTTGGGGACTGAAGCTTTCTTT
-	TRBV5-4	14	TRBD1	TRBJ1-6	CASSLGQGFSPLHF	TGTGCCAGCAGCTTGGGACAGGGGTTTTCACCCCTCCACTTT
-	TRBV10-3	16	TRBD2	TRBJ2-3	CAISESFRLAGVTQYF	TGTGCCATCAGTGAGTCGTTTAGGCTAGCGGGGGTTACGCAGTATTTT
-	TRBV19	11	-	TRBJ2-7	CASRDNYEQYF	TGTGCCAGTAGGGACAACTACGAGCAGTACTTC
-	TRBV7-2	13	-	TRBJ2-4	CASSLQAKNIQYF	TGTGCCAGCAGCTTACAGGCCAAAAACATTCAGTACTTC
few	TRBV19	12	-	TRBJ1-2	CASSPKNYGYTF	TGTGCCAGTAGTCCAAAAAACTATGGCTACACCTTC
-	TRBV6-4	13	TRBD1	TRBJ2-7	CASSGQGFYEQYF	TGTGCCAGCAGTGGACAGGGGTTTTACGAGCAGTACTTC
-	TRBV6-5	14	-	TRBJ1-1	CASSYWGADTEAFF	TGTGCCAGCAGTTACTGGGGGGCTGACACTGAAGCTTTCTTT
-	TRBV30	10	-	TRBJ2-3	CAWSRDTQYF	TGTGCCTGGAGTAGGGATACGCAGTATTTT
-	TRBV19	15	-	TRBJ1-4	CASSIDRATNEKLFF	TGTGCCAGTAGTATAGATCGGGCAACTAATGAAAAACTGTTTTTT
-	TRBV5-6	16	TRBD1	TRBJ1-3	CASSLGTGGSGNTIYF	TGTGCCAGCAGCTTGGGGACAGGGGGCTCTGGAAACACCATATATTTT
-	TRBV11-2	16	-	TRBJ1-5	CASSSSGTHSNQPQHF	TGTGCCAGCAGCTCCTCCGGGACACATAGCAATCAGCCCCAGCATTTT
-	TRBV27	12	-	TRBJ1-1	CASSLGGAEAFF	TGTGCCAGCAGTTTAGGGGGCGCTGAAGCTTTCTTT
few	TRBV7-2	14	-	TRBJ1-6	CASSLGTNNSPLHF	TGTGCCAGCAGCTTAGGGACAAATAATTCACCCCTCCACTTT
-	TRBV6-5	14	TRBD1	TRBJ2-7	CASSYDRGSYEQYF	TGTGCCAGCAGTTACGACAGGGGCTCCTACGAGCAGTACTTC
-	TRBV7-6	13	-	TRBJ1-3	CASSEGAGNTIYF	TGTGCCAGCAGCGAGGGGGCTGGAAACACCATATATTTT
-	TRBV4-1	15	-	TRBJ1-1	CASSQVGKGGTEAFF	TGCGCCAGCAGCCAAGTTGGGAAGGGTGGCACTGAAGCTTTCTTT
-	TRBV5-6	10	-	TRBJ1-1	CASSLFCAFF	TGTGCCAGCAGCTTGTTTTGCGCTTTCTTT
-	TRBV7-2	16	-	TRBJ1-5	CASSLAGTYSNQPQHF	TGTGCCAGCAGCTTAGCAGGGACCTATAGCAATCAGCCCCAGCATTTT
-	TRBV6-1	15	TRBD2	TRBJ2-4	CASSERLAGGHIQYF	TGTGCCAGCAGTGAAAGACTAGCGGGGGGGCACATTCAGTACTTC
-	TRBV5-1	13	-	TRBJ2-4	CASSLGAKNIQYF	TGCGCCAGCAGCTTGGGGGCCAAAAACATTCAGTACTTC
-	TRBV30	9	-	TRBJ1-2	CAWRGGYTF	TGTGCCTGGCGGGGGGGCTACACCTTC
-	TRBV6-5	14	-	TRBJ2-1	CASSYSGSYNEQFF	TGTGCCAGCAGTTACAGCGGCTCCTACAATGAGCAGTTCTTC
-	TRBV29-1	15	TRBD1	TRBJ1-1	CSGAGTGAMNTEAFF	TGCAGCGGGGCCGGGACAGGGGCTATGAACACTGAAGCTTTCTTT
-	TRBV30	12	-	TRBJ2-1	CAWSDRDNEQFF	TGTGCCTGGAGTGACAGGGACAATGAGCAGTTCTTC
-	TRBV5-8	13	-	TRBJ2-3	CASSLGSTDTQYF	TGTGCCAGCAGCTTGGGTAGCACAGATACGCAGTATTTT
-	TRBV6-5	15	TRBD1	TRBJ1-6	CASSYRDRGNSPLHF	TGTGCCAGCAGTTACCGGGACAGGGGTAATTCACCCCTCCACTTT
once	TRBV11-3	14	-	TRBJ2-2	CASSLASSAGELFF	TGTGCCAGCAGCTTAGCCTCTAGCGCCGGGGAGCTGTTTTTT
-	TRBV5-1	14	TRBD1	TRBJ2-2	CASSFDRDTGELFF	TGCGCCAGCAGCTTCGACAGGGACACCGGGGAGCTGTTTTTT
-	TRBV7-6	14	-	TRBJ1-1	CASSPGGMNTEAFF	TGTGCCAGCAGCCCGGGAGGTATGAACACTGAAGCTTTCTTT
-	TRBV19	11	-	TRBJ1-2	CASSMGYGYTF	TGTGCCAGTAGTATGGGCTATGGCTACACCTTC
-	TRBV9	13	-	TRBJ1-2	CASSVGTTYGYTF	TGTGCCAGCAGCGTAGGGACTACCTATGGCTACACCTTC
-	TRBV11-2	14	TRBD2	TRBJ2-1	CASSLGTSGNEQFF	TGTGCCAGCAGCTTAGGGACTAGCGGCAATGAGCAGTTCTTC
-	TRBV29-1	11	-	TRBJ2-1	CSVSGVDEQFF	TGCAGCGTGTCAGGGGTCGATGAGCAGTTCTTC
-	TRBV9	12	TRBD2	TRBJ2-3	CASSTSGGTQYF	TGTGCCAGCAGCACTAGCGGGGGAACGCAGTATTTT
once	TRBV19	14	-	TRBJ2-2	CASSTGANTGELFF	TGTGCCAGTAGTACAGGGGCGAACACCGGGGAGCTGTTTTTT
-	TRBV5-1	14	TRBD1	TRBJ2-7	CASSLDRGSYEQYF	TGCGCCAGCAGCTTGGACAGGGGCTCCTACGAGCAGTACTTC
-	TRBV27	11	-	TRBJ2-3	CASSWGDTQYF	TGTGCCAGCAGTTGGGGGGATACGCAGTATTTT
-	TRBV6-5	12	-	TRBJ2-5	CASSYWEETQYF	TGTGCCAGCAGTTACTGGGAAGAGACCCAGTACTTC